This entry concerns a single TCR beta chain. The CDR3 loop spans 17 amino acids. Germline V gene lookup returns CDR1 SGHTA and CDR2 FQGNSA. V was cut by 5 bases and J by 0 bases, with 14 bases left in between. Methods used by the authors: Estimation of nucleated cell counts relied on the amplification of reference gene primers. Here immunoSEQ multiplex PCR was the method, and the copy in TCRdb shows in-frame clones only, minus some. The DNA was the basis for D and trimming; V, J and clone size are from that table. The sample consists of approximately 46,000 clones, about 84% of them appearing once. This entry comes from a study of blood T cell repertoires in COVID-19. At the level of the study: COVID-19 samples from acute and convalescent phases originated in the United States, Italy and Spain.

The specimen was peripheral blood. This receptor was taken from a human donor in a cohort sampled during active COVID-19. The chain couples TRBV7-2 to TRBJ1-6; the D is unclear. In DNA form, the CDR3 reads TGTGCCAGCAGCGTACAACCACAGAGCTCCTATAATTCACCCCTCCACTTT. This translates into CASSVQPQSSYNSPLHF.